What follows are 10 T cell receptor beta chains derived from one specimen sequenced in a study of shared clonotypes between healthy human individuals. In the naive CD8 group, cells lacked CD45RO and were positively selected for CCR7, so terminally differentiated effector memory CD45RA+ cells were left out. Assay used: immunoSEQ multiplex PCR; TCRdb lists only in-frame clones, some missing. The table includes about 700,000 clones, just over 90% detected once. The source material was naive CD8+ T cells sorted from blood. These TCRs come from a man younger than 40 in good health.

V usage is TRBV6-6 and J usage is TRBJ2-1; 8 bases map to TRBD2. The V and J ends lost 5 bases and 8 bases, in that order; junction bases with no gene match: 14. Germline-derived CDR1 and CDR2 are MNHNY and SVGAGI (reference sequence). CDR3 length: 16 residues. CDR3 sequence: CASSIRISGSVHEQFF. As DNA, the CDR3 is TGTGCCAGCAGTATCCGGATAAGCGGGAGTGTACATGAGCAGTTCTTC.

This chain joins TRBV7-9 and TRBJ2-7; 7 bases fit TRBD2. This CDR3 is built from 15 residues. V trimming: 4 bases; J trimming: 7 bases; junction bases outside the gene matches: 13. Germline CDR1 and CDR2: SEHNR and FQNEAQ (reference sequence). CDR3 DNA: TGTGCCAGCAGCTCTTTGGGGTCCCCAGCGGGAGAGCAGTACTTC. Amino acids: CASSSLGSPAGEQYF.

The rearrangement links TRBV27 to TRBJ2-2; 8 nucleotides line up with TRBD1. Germline V CDR1 and CDR2: MNHEY, SMNVEV (reference sequence). V was pared by 2 bases and J by 3 bases, with 17 bases of the junction left unmatched. This CDR3 has 20 residues. The CDR3 DNA reads as TGTGCCAGCAGTTTAACCGGGACAGGCACACTTCTTTCCCACACCGGGGAGCTGTTTTTT. This sequence encodes CASSLTGTGTLLSHTGELFF.

The rearrangement joins TRBV11-2 to TRBJ2-1; D might be TRBD1 (6 bases). The germline CDR1 and CDR2 sequences are SGHAT and FQNNGV. The V end was cut by 5 bases, the J end by 4 bases, with 9 bases between. The CDR3 runs to 13 residues. The CDR3 here is CASSADRYNEQFF. DNA for the CDR3: TGTGCCAGCAGCGCAGACAGGTACAATGAGCAGTTCTTC.

This chain connects TRBV7-3 to TRBJ2-5; D is unclear. Trimming removed 5 bases from V and 0 bases from J, with 4 bases in between. This CDR3 spans 12 amino acids. From germline, CDR1 is SGHTA and CDR2 FQGTGA. The CDR3 region is CASSTNQETQYF. CDR3 coding DNA: TGTGCCAGCAGCACAAACCAAGAGACCCAGTACTTC.

The J gene is TRBJ2-5, the V gene TRBV13; a weak D match, TRBD2 (6 bases). CDR1 is PRHDT, CDR2 FYEKMQ, per germline (reference sequence). The V end lost 0 bases, the J end lost 5 bases, and 16 bases lay between the germline ends. This CDR3 has 16 residues. CDR3 sequence: CASSLGPGTSLETQYF. The CDR3 DNA is TGTGCCAGCAGCTTAGGCCCCGGGACTTCCTTGGAGACCCAGTACTTC.

This sequence joins TRBV4-1 and TRBJ2-1; 11 bases are shared with TRBD1. Germline V gene lookup returns CDR1 MGHRA and CDR2 YSYEKL. The ends lost 6 bases at V and 2 bases at J; junction bases unmatched: 3. This CDR3 is 15 amino acids long. CDR3 sequence reads: CASRTGQGAYNEQFF. CDR3 bases: TGCGCCAGCAGGACGGGACAGGGGGCCTACAATGAGCAGTTCTTC.

This chain joins TRBV7-8 and TRBJ2-4; D might be TRBD2 (7 bases). The CDR3 runs 16 residues. V was pared by 2 bases and J by 6 bases, with 17 bases between. Germline V gene data show CDR1 as SGHVS and CDR2 as FQNEAQ. The CDR3 DNA is TGTGCCAGCAGCTTAAGGGGGGGCTCCCTTCTAAACATTCAGTACTTC. This translates into CASSLRGGSLLNIQYF.

The chain uses TRBV4-1 and TRBJ2-1; unclear D gene. CDR3 length: 18 amino acids. Germline V gives CDR1 MGHRA, CDR2 YSYEKL. Trimming cost V 0 bases and J 0 bases, with 15 bases left between them. The CDR3 loop is CASSQDERAPSSYNEQFF. CDR3 sequence (DNA): TGCGCCAGCAGCCAAGATGAGCGAGCGCCGAGCTCCTACAATGAGCAGTTCTTC.

A remark on this clone: The identical CDR3 is also encoded by other nucleotide sequences in the sample. The chain combines TRBV27 with TRBJ2-1; TRBD2 aligns across 13 bases. CDR1 and CDR2 (germline): MNHEY, SMNVEV (reference sequence). The CDR3 runs 16 residues. After removal of 7 bases from V and 4 bases from J, the junction contained 7 bases not matched to a gene. This CDR3 reads CASTPGLAGSYNEQFF. The CDR3 DNA reads as TGTGCCAGCACCCCGGGACTAGCGGGAAGTTACAATGAGCAGTTCTTC.